Listed here is a single T cell receptor (beta chain). What it recognizes is unknown. CDR1 and CDR2 (germline): MNHEY, SMNVEV (reference sequence). Trimming removed 5 bases from V and 5 bases from J; junction bases left unmatched: 11. The CDR3 is made up of 16 amino acids. The assay was immunoSEQ multiplex PCR, and TCRdb's table has in-frame clones only and misses some. This sample carries over 200,000 clones, just over 85% of them seen once, and the ten largest clones take approximately 2.9%. The data are from a study of cytomegalovirus exposure and HLA in healthy donors. Overall study findings and caveats: Within the approximately 130 validation repertoires, first-cohort TCR clusters tended to co-occur, according to a later analysis. Many donors carried some public TCRs, although rarity characterized most TCR sequences.

The sample taken for sequencing was PBMCs. The clonotype originates from a woman between 18 and 29 years old in good health and CMV-seronegative. This chain uses TRBV27 with TRBJ2-1, with 8 bases matching TRBD2. The DNA of the CDR3 is TGTGCCAGCAGTCCTACGAGCGGGAGCGGTAACAATGAGCAGTTCTTC. Translated, it gives CASSPTSGSGNNEQFF.